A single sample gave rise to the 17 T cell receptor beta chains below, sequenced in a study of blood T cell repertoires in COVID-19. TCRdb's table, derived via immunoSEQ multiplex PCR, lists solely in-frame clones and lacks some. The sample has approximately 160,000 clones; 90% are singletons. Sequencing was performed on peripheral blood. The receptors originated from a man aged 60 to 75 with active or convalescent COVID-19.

The CDR3 DNA sequence: TGTGCCAGCAGCCCCGGGGGTAGCAATCAGCCCCAGCATTTT. Its translation: CASSPGGSNQPQHF. V gene TRBV11-3 combines with J gene TRBJ1-5; TRBD1 might be the D (5 bases). The CDR3 length is 14 residues. Trimming shortened V by 5 bases and J by 0 bases, and 8 bases separated the two germline ends. Germline CDR1 is SGHNT and CDR2 is YENEEA.

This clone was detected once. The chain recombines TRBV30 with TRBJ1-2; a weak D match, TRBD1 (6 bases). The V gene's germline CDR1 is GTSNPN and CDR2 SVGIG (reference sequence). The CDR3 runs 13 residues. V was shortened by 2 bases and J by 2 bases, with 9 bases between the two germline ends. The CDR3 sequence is CAWSPGQNYGYTF. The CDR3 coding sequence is TGTGCCTGGAGTCCCGGACAGAACTATGGCTACACCTTC.

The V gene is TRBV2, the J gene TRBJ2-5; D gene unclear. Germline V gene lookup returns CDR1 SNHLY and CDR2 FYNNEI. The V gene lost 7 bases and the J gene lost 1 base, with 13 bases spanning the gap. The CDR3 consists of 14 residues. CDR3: CASTTQSAQETQYF. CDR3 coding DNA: TGTGCCAGCACCACGCAAAGCGCCCAAGAGACCCAGTACTTC.

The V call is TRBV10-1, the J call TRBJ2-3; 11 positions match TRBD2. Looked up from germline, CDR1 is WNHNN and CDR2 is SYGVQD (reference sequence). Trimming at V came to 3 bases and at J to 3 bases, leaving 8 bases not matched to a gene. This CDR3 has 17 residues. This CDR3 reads CASSDLTSGSWTDTQYF. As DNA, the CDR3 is TGCGCCAGCAGTGACCTTACTAGCGGGAGTTGGACAGATACGCAGTATTTT.

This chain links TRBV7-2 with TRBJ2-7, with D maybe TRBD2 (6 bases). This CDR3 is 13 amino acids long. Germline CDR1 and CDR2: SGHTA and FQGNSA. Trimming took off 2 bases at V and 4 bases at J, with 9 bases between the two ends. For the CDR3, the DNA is TGTGCCAGCAGCTTAAATGGGGGGTACGAGCAGTACTTC. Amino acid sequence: CASSLNGGYEQYF. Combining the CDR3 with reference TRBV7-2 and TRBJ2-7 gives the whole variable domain GAGVSQSPSNKVTEKGKDVELRCDPISGHTALYWYRQSLGQGLEFLIYFQGNSAPDKSGLPSDRFSAERTGGSVSTLTIQRTQQEDSAVYLCASSLNGGYEQYFGPGTRLTVT.

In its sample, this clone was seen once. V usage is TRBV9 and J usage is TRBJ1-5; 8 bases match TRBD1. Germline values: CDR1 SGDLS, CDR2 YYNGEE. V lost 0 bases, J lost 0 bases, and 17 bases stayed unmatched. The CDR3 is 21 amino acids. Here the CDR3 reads CASSVVIKLGQDFYSNQPQHF. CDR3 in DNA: TGTGCCAGCAGCGTAGTGATTAAGTTGGGACAGGACTTTTATAGCAATCAGCCCCAGCATTTT.

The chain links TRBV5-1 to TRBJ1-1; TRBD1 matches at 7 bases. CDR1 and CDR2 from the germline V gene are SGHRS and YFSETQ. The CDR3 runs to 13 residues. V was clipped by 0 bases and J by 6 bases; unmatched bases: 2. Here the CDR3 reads CASSLAGTAEAFF. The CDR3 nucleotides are TGCGCCAGCAGCTTGGCGGGGACAGCTGAAGCTTTCTTT.

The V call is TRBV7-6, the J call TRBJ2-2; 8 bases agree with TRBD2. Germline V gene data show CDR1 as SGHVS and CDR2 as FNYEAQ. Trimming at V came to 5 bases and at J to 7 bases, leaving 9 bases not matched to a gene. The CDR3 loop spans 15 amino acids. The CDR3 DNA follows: TGTGCCAGCAGCCCCTCCAGCGGGAGCTTCGGGGAGCTGTTTTTT. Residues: CASSPSSGSFGELFF. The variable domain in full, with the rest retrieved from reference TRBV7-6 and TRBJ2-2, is GAGVSQSPRYKVTKRGQDVALRCDPISGHVSLYWYRQALGQGPEFLTYFNYEAQQDKSGLPNDRFSAERPEGSISTLTIQRTEQRDSAMYRCASSPSSGSFGELFFGEGSRLTVL.

The chain's CDR3 is CASSQNVGLAFEEQFF. CDR3 DNA sequence: TGTGCCAGCAGCCAAAATGTGGGACTAGCGTTCGAAGAGCAGTTCTTC. The chain recombines TRBV14 with TRBJ2-1; 10 nucleotides align to TRBD2. The CDR3 is 16 amino acids. J was trimmed by 10 bases and V by 2 bases; bases with no gene match: 11. Germline assignment: CDR1 SGHDN and CDR2 FVKESK.

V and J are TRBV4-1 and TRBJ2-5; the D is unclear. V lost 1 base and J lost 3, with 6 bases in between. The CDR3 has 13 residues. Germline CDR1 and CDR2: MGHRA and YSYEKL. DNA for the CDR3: TGCGCCAGCAGCCAAGTTCCAAAAGAGACCCAGTACTTC. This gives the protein CASSQVPKETQYF.

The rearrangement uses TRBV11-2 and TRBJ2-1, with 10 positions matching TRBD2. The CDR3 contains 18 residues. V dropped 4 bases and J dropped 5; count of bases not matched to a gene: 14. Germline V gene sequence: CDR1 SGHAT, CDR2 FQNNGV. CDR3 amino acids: CASSSVTSGKGVDNEQFF. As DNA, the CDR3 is TGTGCCAGCAGCTCCGTTACTAGCGGGAAAGGGGTGGACAATGAGCAGTTCTTC.

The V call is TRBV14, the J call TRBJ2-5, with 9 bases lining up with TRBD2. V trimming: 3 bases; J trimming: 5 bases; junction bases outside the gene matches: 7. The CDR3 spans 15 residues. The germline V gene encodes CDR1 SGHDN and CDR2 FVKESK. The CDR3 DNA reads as TGTGCCAGCAGCCAGATAGCGGGGGTGGAGGAGACCCAGTACTTC. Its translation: CASSQIAGVEETQYF.

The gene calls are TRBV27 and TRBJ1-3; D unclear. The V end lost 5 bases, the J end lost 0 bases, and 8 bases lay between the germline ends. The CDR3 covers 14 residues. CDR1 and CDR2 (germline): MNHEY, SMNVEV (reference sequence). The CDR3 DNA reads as TGTGCCAGCAGTAGTCTTAGCTCTGGAAACACCATATATTTT. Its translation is CASSSLSSGNTIYF.

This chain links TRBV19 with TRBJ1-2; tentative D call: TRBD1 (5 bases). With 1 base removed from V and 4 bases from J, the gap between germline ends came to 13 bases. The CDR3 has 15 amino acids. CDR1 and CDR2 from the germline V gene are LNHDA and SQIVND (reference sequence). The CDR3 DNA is TGTGCCAGTAGTATAGGAGACAGAGGCGCCTATGGCTACACCTTC. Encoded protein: CASSIGDRGAYGYTF.

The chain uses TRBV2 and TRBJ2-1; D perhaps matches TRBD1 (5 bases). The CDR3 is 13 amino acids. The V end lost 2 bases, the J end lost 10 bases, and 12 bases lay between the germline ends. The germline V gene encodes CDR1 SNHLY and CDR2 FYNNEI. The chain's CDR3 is CASSEFERTEQFF. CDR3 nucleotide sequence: TGTGCCAGCAGTGAATTTGAGAGGACAGAGCAGTTCTTC.

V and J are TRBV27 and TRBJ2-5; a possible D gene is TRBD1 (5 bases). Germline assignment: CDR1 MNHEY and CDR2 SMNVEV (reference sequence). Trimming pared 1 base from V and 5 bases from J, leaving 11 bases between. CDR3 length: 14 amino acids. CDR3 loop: CASSLYQGRETQYF. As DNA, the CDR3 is TGTGCCAGCAGTTTATATCAGGGCAGGGAGACCCAGTACTTC.

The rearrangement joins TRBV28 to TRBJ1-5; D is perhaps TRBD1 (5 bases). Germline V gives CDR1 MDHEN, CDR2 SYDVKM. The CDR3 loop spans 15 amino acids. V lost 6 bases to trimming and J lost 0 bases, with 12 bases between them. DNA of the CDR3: TGTGCCAGCAGCAGGAGGGGCCATAGCAATCAGCCCCAGCATTTT. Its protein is CASSRRGHSNQPQHF.